One sample yielded the 16 T cell receptor beta chains listed below, sequenced in a study of type 1 regulatory T cells. Whole-study results and caveats: Tr1 cells had a more restricted TCR repertoire than non-Tr1 cells.

MiXCR, run by TCRdb on the reads, gives a single entry per CDR3 protein. In the table there are tens of thousands of distinct CDR3 sequences, 20% of which are singletons. Antigens of these TCRs are unknown. Sample: cultured type 1 regulatory T (Tr1) cells, either the whole culture or a sorted fraction (not recorded which). The receptors originated from a human donor in good health.

V and J are TRBV12-3 or TRBV12-4 and TRBJ1-4; no clear D gene. V shed 3 bases and J shed 6 bases, with 11 bases lying between them. This CDR3 comprises 14 residues. DNA of the CDR3: TGTGCCAGCAGTTTGAGGGAGTCCTATGAAAAACTGTTTTTT. This gives the protein CASSLRESYEKLFF.

The V and J genes are TRBV20-1 and TRBJ2-5, with D hard to call. CDR3 size: 11 residues. V lost 4 bases, J lost 5 bases, and 8 bases lay in between. Germline V lookup: CDR1 DFQATT, CDR2 SNEGSKA (reference sequence). CDR3 DNA sequence: TGCAGTGCTACGCGTGGGGAGACCCAGTACTTC. Translation gives CSATRGETQYF.

The chain couples TRBV20-1 to TRBJ2-5; D possibly corresponds to TRBD1 (5 bases). Germline V lookup: CDR1 DFQATT, CDR2 SNEGSKA (reference sequence). V lost 8 bases to trimming and J lost 2 bases, with 15 bases between them. The CDR3 is 13 residues long. The CDR3 DNA sequence: TGCAGTCTCGAAGGGGCCCTACAAGAGACCCAGTACTTC. Translation gives CSLEGALQETQYF.

V gene TRBV10-3 combines with J gene TRBJ2-5; perhaps TRBD1 as D (5 bases). Germline-derived CDR1 and CDR2 are ENHRY and SYGVKD. Trimming took 1 base from V and 4 from J, leaving 13 bases between them. The CDR3 extends over 15 amino acids. The DNA for the CDR3 is TGTGCCATCAGTGAGTACGGCAGGGTAGGAGAGACCCAGTACTTC. Translation: CAISEYGRVGETQYF.

This clonotype occurred a few times. V usage is TRBV19 and J usage is TRBJ2-4; a possible D gene is TRBD2 (6 bases). The V gene's germline CDR1 is LNHDA and CDR2 SQIVND (reference sequence). The CDR3 length is 17 residues. Trimming stripped 0 bases from V and 2 bases from J, with 14 bases between. DNA of the CDR3: TGTGCCAGTAGTATAGAGGACGCCCGGGGGACCAAAAACATTCAGTACTTC. Its protein product is CASSIEDARGTKNIQYF.

This clonotype was seen only a few times. This rearrangement joins TRBV6-5 to TRBJ1-1; D gene unclear. The germline V gene encodes CDR1 MNHEY and CDR2 SVGAGI. This CDR3 has 13 residues. V was trimmed by 7 bases and J by 6 bases, leaving 15 bases between them. As DNA, the CDR3 is TGTGCCAGCAAGGAGACATATGGTGCTGAAGCTTTCTTT. It codes for CASKETYGAEAFF.

This clonotype turned up a few times. This chain joins TRBV29-1 and TRBJ1-2; D not resolved. The CDR3 covers 12 residues. V was pared by 7 bases and J by 3 bases, with 12 bases between. Germline CDR1 is SQVTM and CDR2 is ANQGSEA. CDR3 region: CSASGDDYGYTF. Written as DNA, the CDR3 is TGCAGCGCCTCCGGTGACGACTATGGCTACACCTTC.

This clonotype was found many times. This chain joins TRBV4-3 and TRBJ1-5; the D is unclear. V gave up 0 bases and J gave up 6 bases, with 6 bases separating them. This CDR3 comprises 13 residues. Germline lookup yields CDR1 LGHNA and CDR2 YSLEER. CDR3 region: CASSQDRRQPQHF. The CDR3 DNA follows: TGCGCCAGCAGCCAAGATAGGCGTCAGCCCCAGCATTTT.

This sequence joins TRBV7-6 and TRBJ2-2; TRBD2 aligns across 15 bases. This CDR3 spans 18 amino acids. The V gene's germline CDR1 is SGHVS and CDR2 FNYEAQ. Trimming took 5 bases from V and 4 from J; bases not matched to a gene: 8. CDR3 region: CASSLGLAGGPGTGELFF. In nucleotides, the CDR3 is TGTGCCAGCAGCCTTGGACTAGCGGGAGGGCCGGGCACCGGGGAGCTGTTTTTT.

V gene TRBV30 combines with J gene TRBJ1-4; D is possibly TRBD1 (6 bases). This CDR3 region has 11 residues. V shed 2 bases and J shed 8 bases, with 6 bases lying between them. Germline loops: CDR1 GTSNPN, CDR2 SVGIG (reference sequence). CDR3: CAWSQGEKLFF. CDR3 coding DNA: TGTGCCTGGAGTCAGGGGGAAAAACTGTTTTTT.

This chain connects TRBV6-5 to TRBJ2-2; no firm D call. Germline assignment: CDR1 MNHEY and CDR2 SVGAGI. The ends were cut back, 6 bases at V and 2 bases at J, with 13 bases in the middle. CDR3 length: 15 residues. CDR3 loop: CASSNRATNTGELFF. Written as DNA, the CDR3 is TGTGCCAGCAGCAACCGGGCAACTAACACCGGGGAGCTGTTTTTT.

V usage is TRBV24-1 and J usage is TRBJ2-1; TRBD1 aligns across 7 bases. CDR1 is KGHDR and CDR2 is SFDVKD in the germline V gene. This CDR3 is 12 amino acids long. The junction had 2 bases not matched to a gene; V was cut back by 10 bases and J by 3 bases. The CDR3 region is CATRDSYNEQFF. CDR3 DNA: TGTGCCACGAGGGACAGCTACAATGAGCAGTTCTTC.

This clonotype was picked up a small number of times. The chain is built from TRBV19 and TRBJ2-5; no clear D. CDR3 size: 15 residues. Germline CDR1 and CDR2: LNHDA and SQIVND (reference sequence). V dropped 1 base and J dropped 3 bases, with 12 bases sitting between them. The CDR3 sequence: CASSIAGTAKETQYF. In nucleotides, the CDR3 is TGTGCCAGTAGTATAGCCGGCACAGCCAAAGAGACCCAGTACTTC.

This clonotype occurred a few times. The chain joins TRBV12-3 or TRBV12-4 to TRBJ2-7, with 7 nucleotides matching TRBD1. J lost 6 bases, V lost 5 bases, and 13 bases had no gene match. This CDR3 is 15 amino acids long. CDR3 amino acids: CASSDRQGWAGEQYF. In nucleotides, the CDR3 is TGTGCCAGCAGTGACCGACAGGGATGGGCGGGCGAGCAGTACTTC.

Notes on this clonotype: At one end the junction does not follow the germline gene, possibly because of a read error. The chain uses TRBV28 and TRBJ1-1, with a tentative D call TRBD1 (6 bases). The V gene's germline CDR1 is MDHEN and CDR2 SYDVKM. The length of the CDR3 is 15 residues. The chain's CDR3 is CASSLLGGPSTEAFF. Written as DNA, the CDR3 is TGTGCCAGCAGTTTATTAGGGGGGCCGAGCACTGAAGCTTTCTTC.

The chain recombines TRBV5-1 with TRBJ1-3; D is undetermined. Trimming shortened V by 0 bases and J by 4 bases, and 2 bases separated the two germline ends. This CDR3 is built from 12 residues. Germline CDR1 and CDR2: SGHRS and YFSETQ. The CDR3 loop reads CASSLDGNTIYF. CDR3 in DNA: TGCGCCAGCAGCTTGGACGGAAACACCATATATTTT.